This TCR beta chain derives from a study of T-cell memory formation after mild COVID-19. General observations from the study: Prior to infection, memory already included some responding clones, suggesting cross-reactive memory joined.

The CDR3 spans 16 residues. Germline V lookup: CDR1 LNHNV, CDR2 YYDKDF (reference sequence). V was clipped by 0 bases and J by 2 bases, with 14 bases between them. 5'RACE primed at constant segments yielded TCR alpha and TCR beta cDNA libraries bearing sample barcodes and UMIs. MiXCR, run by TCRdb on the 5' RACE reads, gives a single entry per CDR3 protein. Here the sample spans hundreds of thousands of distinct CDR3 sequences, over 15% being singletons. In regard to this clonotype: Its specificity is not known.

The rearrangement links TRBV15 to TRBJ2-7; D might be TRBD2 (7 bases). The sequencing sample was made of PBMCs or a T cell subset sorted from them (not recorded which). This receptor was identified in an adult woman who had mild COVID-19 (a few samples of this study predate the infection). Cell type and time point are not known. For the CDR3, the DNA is TGTGCCACCAGCAGAGAGGGGGGGCCTCCTGCCTACGAGCAGTACTTC. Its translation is CATSREGGPPAYEQYF.